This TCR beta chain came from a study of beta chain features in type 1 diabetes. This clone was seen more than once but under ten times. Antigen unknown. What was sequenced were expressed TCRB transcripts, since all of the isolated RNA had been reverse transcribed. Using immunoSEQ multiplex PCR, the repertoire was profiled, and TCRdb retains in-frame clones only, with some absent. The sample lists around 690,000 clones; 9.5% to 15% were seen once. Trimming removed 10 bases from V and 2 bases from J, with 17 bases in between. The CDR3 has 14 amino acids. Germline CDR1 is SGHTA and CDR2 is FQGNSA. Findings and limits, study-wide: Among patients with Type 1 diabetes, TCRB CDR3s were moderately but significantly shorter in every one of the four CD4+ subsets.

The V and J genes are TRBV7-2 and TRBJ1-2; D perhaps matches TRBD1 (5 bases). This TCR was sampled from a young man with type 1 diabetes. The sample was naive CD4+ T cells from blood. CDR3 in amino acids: CATSGSRDNYGYTF. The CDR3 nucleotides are TGTGCCACCAGTGGGAGCAGGGACAACTATGGCTACACCTTC.